These T cell receptor beta chains were read from a single sample in a study of regulatory T cells in long-lasting Graves disease. One entry per CDR3 protein, called by TCRdb with MiXCR from the multiplex PCR reads. The table includes 560,000 or so distinct CDR3 sequences, 15% to 20% detected once. These data also formed part of another study, on T cells in Graves' hyperthyroidism and ophthalmopathy.

Sequenced here: peripheral blood mononuclear cells (PBMCs), sampled at new diagnosis, from a patient treated with antithyroid drugs. The receptors stem from a young man with Graves disease. Each CDR3 is given with its conserved first and last residue. The D gene is left open where the match is weak. Some rows have no size entry. The others give once, few or many, or a class for an expanded clone.

d_call clone_size j_call v_call cdr3_aa cdr3_nt
NA NA TRBJ2-2 TRBV7-9 CASTIIGSIRAGELFF TGTGCCAGCACCATTATCGGAAGTATCAGGGCCGGGGAGCTGTTTTTT
TRBD1 NA TRBJ1-2 TRBV30 CAWSASPGTGDGYTF TGTGCCTGGAGTGCCTCTCCCGGGACAGGGGATGGCTACACCTTC
TRBD2 NA TRBJ2-7 TRBV6-2/TRBV6-3 CASSKSLIAGGLVYEQYF TGTGCCAGCAGTAAATCACTTATAGCGGGAGGGTTGGTATACGAGCAGTACTTC
NA NA TRBJ2-6 TRBV20-1 CSARPPGMFSGANVLTF TGCAGTGCTAGGCCTCCTGGCATGTTCTCTGGGGCCAACGTCCTGACTTTC
NA few TRBJ2-2 TRBV20-1 CSARDGGSTGELFF TGCAGTGCTAGAGATGGAGGGAGCACCGGGGAGCTGTTTTTT
NA NA TRBJ2-3 TRBV20-1 CSVEVPDTQYF TGCAGTGTTGAGGTTCCAGATACGCAGTATTTT
NA NA TRBJ1-5 TRBV19 CASSTTSNQSQHF TGTGCCAGTAGTACCACCTCCAATCAGTCCCAGCATTTT
TRBD1 many TRBJ2-7 TRBV5-8 CASSKGQGAFGQYF TGTGCCAGCAGCAAGGGACAGGGAGCGTTTGGGCAGTACTTC
NA many TRBJ1-1 TRBV11-2 CASSQGQNGWVNTEAFF TGTGCCAGCAGCCAAGGCCAGAACGGCTGGGTGAACACTGAAGCTTTCTTT
TRBD1 few TRBJ2-7 TRBV10-3 CAIRKTGSVFYEQYF TGTGCCATCAGAAAGACAGGGTCCGTTTTCTACGAGCAGTACTTC
NA few TRBJ2-1 TRBV20-1 CSKVSHSSYNEQFF TGCAGTAAAGTGAGCCACAGCTCCTACAATGAGCAGTTCTTC
NA NA TRBJ1-5 TRBV7-9 CASSLAERQANQPQHF TGTGCCAGCAGCTTAGCGGAACGACAGGCAAATCAGCCCCAGCATTTT
NA few TRBJ2-1 TRBV20-1 CSASPSNNEQLF TGCAGTGCCTCTCCCTCAAACAATGAGCAGCTCTTC
TRBD2 many TRBJ2-1 TRBV20-1 CSAKPLAESYNEQFF TGCAGTGCTAAACCTCTAGCGGAATCGTACAATGAGCAGTTCTTC
NA many TRBJ2-1 TRBV28 CASTPQSGVYEQFF TGTGCCAGCACTCCCCAGTCCGGCGTCTATGAGCAGTTCTTC
NA few TRBJ1-1 TRBV11-2 CASSLTPGANTEAFF TGTGCCAGCAGCCTAACCCCCGGAGCGAACACTGAAGCTTTCTTT
NA NA TRBJ2-1 TRBV15 CATSPPPYNEQFF TGTGCCACCAGCCCGCCACCCTACAATGAGCAGTTCTTC
TRBD2 few TRBJ2-2 TRBV3-1 CASSQAGSGRASGELFF TGTGCCAGCAGCCAAGCCGGGAGCGGGAGGGCCAGCGGGGAGCTGTTTTTT
TRBD1 few TRBJ1-2 TRBV2 CASSPGQGFVGYTF TGTGCCAGCAGTCCGGGACAGGGGTTCGTTGGCTACACCTTC
NA many TRBJ2-1 TRBV6-6 CASSYSSQYNEQFF TGTGCCAGCAGTTACTCGTCGCAATACAATGAGCAGTTCTTC
NA NA TRBJ1-1 TRBV7-2 CASSPGPGTVAFF TGTGCCAGCAGTCCAGGGCCCGGGACTGTCGCTTTCTTT
TRBD2 many TRBJ2-1 TRBV12-3/TRBV12-4 CASSPTSGLYNEQFF TGTGCCAGCAGCCCTACTAGCGGGCTGTACAATGAGCAGTTCTTC
NA NA TRBJ2-5 TRBV5-1 CASSSAETQYF TGCGCCAGCAGCTCCGCAGAGACCCAGTACTTC
NA many TRBJ2-5 TRBV11-1 CASSSQGMETQYF TGTGCCAGCAGTTCCCAGGGGATGGAGACCCAGTACTTC
TRBD1 many TRBJ2-1 TRBV20-1 CSARPGTGGGEQFF TGCAGTGCTAGACCCGGGACAGGGGGAGGGGAGCAGTTCTTC
TRBD2 NA TRBJ2-1 TRBV6-1 CASSQPYLSSGRMFF TGTGCCAGCAGCCAACCCTACTTATCTAGCGGGAGGATGTTCTTC
NA once TRBJ1-3 TRBV28 CASSFTGSGNTIYF TGTGCCAGCAGTTTCACAGGCTCTGGAAACACCATATATTTT
NA many TRBJ2-1 TRBV12-3/TRBV12-4 CASSLLHNEQFF TGTGCCAGCAGCTTACTCCACAATGAGCAGTTCTTC
NA many TRBJ1-2 TRBV20-1 CSAKRGNYGYTF TGCAGTGCTAAGAGGGGGAACTATGGCTACACCTTC
TRBD1 NA TRBJ1-3 TRBV6-2/TRBV6-3 CASSYQGDNSGNTIYF TGTGCCAGCAGTTATCAGGGGGACAACTCTGGAAACACCATATATTTT